This T cell receptor (beta chain) appears in the sequencing data of a study of T cell repertoires in ileal Crohn's disease. Each sample's TCRB immunosequencing used roughly 500 nanograms of biopsy DNA. Measured with immunoSEQ multiplex PCR; TCRdb has only the in-frame clones, and not every one. The sample has around 3,100 clones, roughly 80% seen once. In its sample, this clone ranks as large (0.1 to 1%). Indicated time point: neoterminal ileum biopsy at postoperative endoscopy, about 6 months after surgery. Germline CDR1 reads SGHVS; CDR2 reads FNYEAQ. CDR3 length equals 14 residues. Losses at the gene ends were 1 base for V and 5 bases for J; bases not matched to a gene: 2.

Sequences were obtained from ileal tissue. V usage is TRBV7-6 and J usage is TRBJ2-1, with TRBD2 identical over 7 bases. This clonotype was obtained from an adult with Crohn's disease. The CDR3 nucleotides are TGTGCCAGCAGCTTAGGGGGGGGGAACAATGAGCAGTTCTTC. This sequence encodes CASSLGGGNNEQFF.